This section outlines one T cell receptor beta chain sequence together with its context. Its antigen is as yet unknown. Trimming took off 5 bases at V and 2 bases at J, with 16 bases between the two ends. Germline V gives CDR1 SGHRS, CDR2 YFSETQ. This CDR3 contains 16 residues. PCR was performed using 60 Vbeta and 13 Jbeta primers. Clones were read by immunoSEQ multiplex PCR, and TCRdb kept only the in-frame ones, dropping some. The sample yields 75,000 to 90,000 clones, around 78% seen once. These data originate in a study of cytomegalovirus exposure and HLA in healthy donors. Notes on the study in general: There were a few CMV-associated chains whose specificity for CMV antigens was confirmed in vitro. TCR sequences were mostly rare, though some public TCRs occurred in many donors.

Sequencing was carried out using PBMCs. The receptor was isolated from a male donor in good health and CMV-seropositive. The J gene is TRBJ2-2, the V gene TRBV5-1, with D possibly being TRBD2 (5 bases). This chain's CDR3 is CASSKEAVKNTGELFF. The DNA of the CDR3 is TGCGCCAGCAGTAAGGAAGCGGTGAAAAACACCGGGGAGCTGTTTTTT.